This T cell receptor (beta chain) derives from a study of blood T cell repertoires in COVID-19. At the level of the study: Some COVID-19 samples were acute and others convalescent; all came from the United States, Italy and Spain. T cells, B-cell-depleted T cells, or PBMCs provided the cDNA or gDNA that served as material.

Original processing notes: Nucleated cell counts were estimated from reference gene primer amplification. TCRdb's table, derived via immunoSEQ multiplex PCR, lists solely in-frame clones and lacks some. V and J calls and clone size are given by that table; D and trimming were obtained from the DNA. The sample includes about 190,000 clones, roughly 90% of them seen just once. CDR3 length: 16 residues. After removal of 3 bases from V and 1 base from J, the junction contained 8 bases not matched to a gene. The germline V gene encodes CDR1 SGHRS and CDR2 YFSETQ. The sample was peripheral blood. The V call is TRBV5-1, the J call TRBJ2-7; 9 positions agree with TRBD2. This receptor was obtained from a man aged 35-49 years with acute or convalescent COVID-19. CDR3 protein: CASSSLAGLGSYEQYF. The CDR3 coding sequence is TGCGCCAGCAGCTCCCTAGCGGGGTTAGGGTCCTACGAGCAGTACTTC. Variable domain in full (rest from reference TRBV5-1 and TRBJ2-7): KAGVTQTPRYLIKTRGQQVTLSCSPISGHRSVSWYQQTPGQGLQFLFEYFSETQRNKGNFPGRFSGRQFSNSRSEMNVSTLELGDSALYLCASSSLAGLGSYEQYFGPGTRLTVT.